The rows below give T cell receptor beta chains drawn from one sample of a study of cytomegalovirus exposure and HLA in healthy donors. Sequencing was performed with immunoSEQ multiplex PCR; in TCRdb, only in-frame clones are kept and a portion is missing. This table holds nearly 110,000 clones, 70% to 75% found once. The material sequenced was PBMCs. These TCRs come from a female donor in good health and CMV-seronegative. Each CDR3 is given with its conserved first and last residue. Each record gives: V gene, D gene, clone size, CDR3 length, J gene, CDR3 DNA, CDR3 protein. The D gene is left open where the match is weak. Clone size, where shown, is once, few, many, or a class for clones that have expanded.

V: TRBV9
D: TRBD2
size: .
length: 14
J: TRBJ2-5
DNA: TGTGCCAGCAGCGTAGGCGGGAGCGAAGAGACCCAGTACTTC
CDR3: CASSVGGSEETQYF

V: TRBV6-1
D: .
size: .
length: 16
J: TRBJ2-7
DNA: TGTGCCAGCAGTGAATTTCGAGGGTTCGGCACCTACGAGCAGTACTTC
CDR3: CASSEFRGFGTYEQYF

V: TRBV19
D: .
size: .
length: 11
J: TRBJ1-2
DNA: TGTGCCATTAAATCCGTCGGGGGCTACACCTTC
CDR3: CAIKSVGGYTF

V: TRBV25-1
D: .
size: few
length: 15
J: TRBJ1-6
DNA: TGTGCCAGCAGTGCGATCAGCTCCTATAATTCACCCCTCCACTTT
CDR3: CASSAISSYNSPLHF

V: TRBV6-5
D: TRBD1
size: .
length: 14
J: TRBJ2-7
DNA: TGTGCCAGCAGTTACCGGACAGGGTCCTACGAGCAGTACTTC
CDR3: CASSYRTGSYEQYF

V: TRBV19
D: TRBD1
size: .
length: 18
J: TRBJ2-6
DNA: TGTGCCAGTAGTCCCTCCGACAGGGTCCCATCTGGGGCCAACGTCCTGACTTTC
CDR3: CASSPSDRVPSGANVLTF

V: TRBV4-3
D: .
size: .
length: 15
J: TRBJ1-1
DNA: TGCGCCAGCAGCCAGGATGAGACAGCTCACACTGAAGCTTTCTTT
CDR3: CASSQDETAHTEAFF

V: TRBV11-2
D: .
size: once
length: 16
J: TRBJ2-1
DNA: TGTGCCAGCAGACCCACAGGGACCGCGGTTTACAATGAGCAGTTCTTC
CDR3: CASRPTGTAVYNEQFF

V: TRBV15
D: TRBD2
size: few
length: 15
J: TRBJ2-1
DNA: TGTGCCACCAGCCACGGGACTAGCGGGAAACATGAGCAGTTCTTC
CDR3: CATSHGTSGKHEQFF

V: TRBV6-5
D: TRBD1
size: .
length: 13
J: TRBJ2-3
DNA: TGTGCCAGCAGGCGGACAGGGGCCGATACGCAGTATTTT
CDR3: CASRRTGADTQYF

V: TRBV5-1
D: TRBD1
size: .
length: 15
J: TRBJ2-5
DNA: TGCGCCAGCAGCACGGGGACAGTGCGACGGGAGACCCAGTACTTC
CDR3: CASSTGTVRRETQYF

V: TRBV27
D: TRBD1
size: .
length: 15
J: TRBJ2-3
DNA: TGTGCCAGCAGTCCGGACAGGGGGCACACAGATACGCAGTATTTT
CDR3: CASSPDRGHTDTQYF

V: TRBV27
D: .
size: .
length: 13
J: TRBJ1-5
DNA: TGTGCCAGCAGTTGGGACATAAATCAGCCCCAGCATTTT
CDR3: CASSWDINQPQHF

V: TRBV7-3
D: TRBD2
size: once
length: 13
J: TRBJ2-3
DNA: TGTGCCAGCAGCCGGGACTACTCGGATACGCAGTATTTT
CDR3: CASSRDYSDTQYF

V: TRBV5-5
D: .
size: .
length: 15
J: TRBJ2-6
DNA: TGTGCCAGCAGCCAGAACAGGGTTGGGGCCAACGTCCTGACTTTC
CDR3: CASSQNRVGANVLTF

V: TRBV15
D: TRBD2
size: .
length: 14
J: TRBJ2-1
DNA: TGTGCCACCAGCCCTGGGCAGGGAGGGAATGAGCAGTTCTTC
CDR3: CATSPGQGGNEQFF

V: TRBV10-3
D: TRBD1
size: .
length: 13
J: TRBJ2-7
DNA: TGTGCCATTACAGGGGACGCAAGGATCGAGCAGTACTTC
CDR3: CAITGDARIEQYF

V: TRBV28
D: TRBD1
size: .
length: 15
J: TRBJ1-2
DNA: TGTGCCAGCATCCCGGGACAGGGGATTTTCTATGGCTACACCTTC
CDR3: CASIPGQGIFYGYTF

V: TRBV18
D: .
size: .
length: 15
J: TRBJ1-1
DNA: TGTGCCAGCTCACCACCTTTCTCACAGAACACTGAAGCTTTCTTT
CDR3: CASSPPFSQNTEAFF

V: TRBV30
D: TRBD2
size: once
length: 10
J: TRBJ2-1
DNA: TGTATAGCGGGGAGAAATGAGCAGTTCTTC
CDR3: CIAGRNEQFF

V: TRBV19
D: .
size: .
length: 14
J: TRBJ1-2
DNA: TGTGCCAGTAGCCCAACGACAGCTAACTATGGCTACACCTTC
CDR3: CASSPTTANYGYTF

V: TRBV20-1
D: .
size: .
length: 10
J: TRBJ2-3
DNA: TGCAGTGCTAGCCGAGATACGCAGTATTTT
CDR3: CSASRDTQYF

V: TRBV5-1
D: TRBD2
size: .
length: 16
J: TRBJ2-1
DNA: TGCGCCAGCAGCTTGGGCCTAAGGACTAGCGAGTTGGAGCAGTTCTTC
CDR3: CASSLGLRTSELEQFF

V: TRBV7-2
D: TRBD1
size: few
length: 17
J: TRBJ1-5
DNA: TGTGCCAGCAGCCCCTGGACAGGGGGTAATAGCAATCAGCCCCAGCATTTT
CDR3: CASSPWTGGNSNQPQHF

V: TRBV5-4
D: .
size: .
length: 15
J: TRBJ2-1
DNA: TGTGCCAGCAGCTTGGGAGGGGGTACGTACAATGAGCAGTTCTTC
CDR3: CASSLGGGTYNEQFF

V: TRBV15
D: TRBD1
size: .
length: 14
J: TRBJ2-1
DNA: TGTGCCACCAGCAGAGGACAGGGAGACAATGAGCAGTTCTTC
CDR3: CATSRGQGDNEQFF

V: TRBV6-6
D: .
size: few
length: 13
J: TRBJ2-3
DNA: TGTGCCAGCAGCTCCCGACAAGCTGATACGCAGTATTTT
CDR3: CASSSRQADTQYF

V: TRBV7-9
D: TRBD2
size: .
length: 16
J: TRBJ2-1
DNA: TGTGCCAGCAGTCCTAGCGGGTATAGCTCCTACAATGAGCAGTTCTTC
CDR3: CASSPSGYSSYNEQFF

V: TRBV5-1
D: TRBD1
size: .
length: 15
J: TRBJ2-5
DNA: TGCGCCAGCAGCTTGGCCCCAGGGGGCGCGGAGACCCAGTACTTC
CDR3: CASSLAPGGAETQYF

V: TRBV27
D: .
size: .
length: 13
J: TRBJ2-1
DNA: TGTGCCAGCAGTTTCGCTAGTTACAATGAGCAGTTCTTC
CDR3: CASSFASYNEQFF

V: TRBV5-3
D: .
size: .
length: 14
J: TRBJ2-7
DNA: TGTGCCAGAAGAGGACAAAAACACTCCTACGAGCAGTACTTC
CDR3: CARRGQKHSYEQYF

V: TRBV30
D: .
size: .
length: 13
J: TRBJ1-1
DNA: TGTGCCTGGAGTCGGCGGGTCAGCACTGAAGCTTTCTTT
CDR3: CAWSRRVSTEAFF

V: TRBV7-9
D: .
size: .
length: 13
J: TRBJ2-1
DNA: TGTGCCAGCACCCCCCGCTCCTACAATGAGCAGTTCTTC
CDR3: CASTPRSYNEQFF

V: TRBV6-5
D: .
size: .
length: 15
J: TRBJ2-1
DNA: TGTGCCAGCAGTTCTACGGGAGTTGCGATGAATGAGCAGTTCTTC
CDR3: CASSSTGVAMNEQFF

V: TRBV6-6
D: .
size: .
length: 13
J: TRBJ1-5
DNA: TGTGCCAGCAAGGAGGTCCCCAATCAGCCCCAGCATTTT
CDR3: CASKEVPNQPQHF

V: TRBV15
D: .
size: medium-sized
length: 17
J: TRBJ1-5
DNA: TGTGCCACCAGCAGAGTCTCCGGGGAGGGAAGCAATCAGCCCCAGCATTTT
CDR3: CATSRVSGEGSNQPQHF

V: TRBV27
D: TRBD2
size: .
length: 14
J: TRBJ2-3
DNA: TGTGCCAGCAGTTTCTGGGGGGAGGGAGATACGCAGTATTTT
CDR3: CASSFWGEGDTQYF

V: TRBV11-2
D: TRBD1
size: once
length: 16
J: TRBJ1-1
DNA: TGTGCCAGCAGCTCAGTCCTAGGGGGCCCGGGAACTGAAGCTTTCTTT
CDR3: CASSSVLGGPGTEAFF

V: TRBV7-6
D: TRBD2
size: .
length: 16
J: TRBJ2-5
DNA: TGTGCCAGCAGCTTAAATAGTCTAGCGGGCCAAGAGACCCAGTACTTC
CDR3: CASSLNSLAGQETQYF

V: TRBV7-2
D: TRBD2
size: .
length: 16
J: TRBJ2-1
DNA: TGTGCCAGCAGCTTAGAGACTAGCGGGAGGTACAATGAGCAGTTCTTC
CDR3: CASSLETSGRYNEQFF

V: TRBV30
D: .
size: .
length: 14
J: TRBJ2-7
DNA: TGTGCCTGGAGTAGGGACTTCCTCACGAGGGAGCAGTACTTC
CDR3: CAWSRDFLTREQYF

V: TRBV7-9
D: .
size: few
length: 16
J: TRBJ2-1
DNA: TGTGCCAGCAGCTTTTGGGCGGGCCTCTCCTACAATGAGCAGTTCTTC
CDR3: CASSFWAGLSYNEQFF

V: TRBV2
D: .
size: .
length: 15
J: TRBJ1-1
DNA: TGTGCCAGCAGTGTGCTCCGGGGGACGAACACTGAAGCTTTCTTT
CDR3: CASSVLRGTNTEAFF

V: TRBV6-1
D: TRBD1
size: .
length: 15
J: TRBJ1-4
DNA: TGTGCCAGCAGTCCGCAGGGGGCGGAAAATGAAAAACTGTTTTTT
CDR3: CASSPQGAENEKLFF

V: TRBV5-1
D: TRBD2
size: .
length: 15
J: TRBJ2-5
DNA: TGCGCCAGCAGCTCCACTAGCGTCCGAACGGAGACCCAGTACTTC
CDR3: CASSSTSVRTETQYF

V: TRBV29-1
D: .
size: .
length: 13
J: TRBJ1-1
DNA: TGCAGCGCTAGCCCCGGGGGAGGCACTGAAGCTTTCTTT
CDR3: CSASPGGGTEAFF

V: TRBV7-9
D: .
size: .
length: 16
J: TRBJ2-5
DNA: TGTGCCAGCAGCTCTCTGGGAAAGGGGAAACAGGAGACCCAGTACTTC
CDR3: CASSSLGKGKQETQYF

V: TRBV19
D: .
size: .
length: 13
J: TRBJ1-1
DNA: TGTGCCAGTAGTAGACGGGGGTCTCCTGAAGCTTTCTTT
CDR3: CASSRRGSPEAFF

V: TRBV19
D: .
size: .
length: 14
J: TRBJ2-1
DNA: TGTGCCAGCAAGAGTTGGACAGCTAACAATGAGCAGTTCTTC
CDR3: CASKSWTANNEQFF

V: TRBV7-6
D: TRBD2
size: .
length: 17
J: TRBJ2-1
DNA: TGTGCCAGCAGCTTAAAGAGGATAGCGGGAGGTCGGAATGAGCAGTTCTTC
CDR3: CASSLKRIAGGRNEQFF

V: TRBV19
D: .
size: few
length: 15
J: TRBJ1-5
DNA: TGTGCCAGTAGTATACGGTTAGATAGCAATCAGCCCCAGCATTTT
CDR3: CASSIRLDSNQPQHF

V: TRBV15
D: TRBD2
size: .
length: 17
J: TRBJ2-3
DNA: TGTGCCACCAGCGAACGGCTCCTAGCGGGAGGCACAGATACGCAGTATTTT
CDR3: CATSERLLAGGTDTQYF

V: TRBV7-2
D: TRBD2
size: .
length: 16
J: TRBJ2-3
DNA: TGTGCCAGCAGCCCTCCTAGCGGGATTGGCACAGATACGCAGTATTTT
CDR3: CASSPPSGIGTDTQYF

V: TRBV5-1
D: TRBD2
size: .
length: 16
J: TRBJ2-6
DNA: TGCGCCAGCAGCCCCGGACTAGCAACTGGGGCCAACGTCCTGACTTTC
CDR3: CASSPGLATGANVLTF

V: TRBV9
D: .
size: .
length: 16
J: TRBJ1-2
DNA: TGTGCCAGCAGCGTAGATGGGGCGCGGGGGGACTATGGCTACACCTTC
CDR3: CASSVDGARGDYGYTF

V: TRBV11-3
D: TRBD1
size: .
length: 16
J: TRBJ1-5
DNA: TGTGCCAGCCCAGTAGGGGGCCGTTATAGCAATCAGCCCCAGCATTTT
CDR3: CASPVGGRYSNQPQHF

V: TRBV5-1
D: .
size: .
length: 15
J: TRBJ2-5
DNA: TGCGCCAGCAGCTTGGCAATGAATCTACGAGAGACCCAGTACTTC
CDR3: CASSLAMNLRETQYF